Given below is one TCR beta chain in context. Using immunoSEQ multiplex PCR, the repertoire was profiled, and TCRdb retains in-frame clones only, with some absent. Of 130,000 to 150,000 clones in the sample, about 88% were seen once. Germline V gene sequence: CDR1 SGHRS, CDR2 YFSETQ. The junction had 8 bases not matched to a gene; V was cut back by 0 bases and J by 4 bases. The CDR3 extends over 16 amino acids. The entry originates in a study of radiation and T cells in renal cell carcinoma. Study overall: Nephrectomy followed 15 Gy stereotactic body radiation by 4 weeks.

Time point here: baseline pretreatment blood. The treatment denotes: 15 Gy SBRT to primary tumor, nephrectomy 4 weeks later. Serial blood draws occurred at baseline and 2 and 4 weeks post-SBRT. The rearrangement uses TRBV5-1 and TRBJ2-7, with 9 bases identical to TRBD1. The sequencing used blood, collected from a patient whose treatment included radiotherapy and nephrectomy. The TCR originated in a woman aged 70 to 79 with renal cell carcinoma. DNA of the CDR3: TGCGCCAGCAGCTTGGTTACAGGGGGCCCTCGTTACGAGCAGTACTTC. This sequence encodes CASSLVTGGPRYEQYF.